The 14 T cell receptor beta chains below come from one sample, sequenced in a study of radiation and T cells in renal cell carcinoma. Sequenced by immunoSEQ multiplex PCR; TCRdb stores in-frame clones only, minus some. Of approximately 65,000 clones in the sample, 60% to 85% were seen once. The time point is: blood 4 weeks post-SBRT, at nephrectomy. Treatment noted: 15 Gy SBRT to primary tumor, nephrectomy 4 weeks later. This specimen was blood, taken from a patient whose treatment included radiotherapy and nephrectomy. These receptors were collected from a man aged 60 to 75 with renal cell carcinoma.

The gene calls are TRBV11-2 and TRBJ1-5; unclear D gene. With 1 base removed from V and 0 bases from J, the gap between germline ends came to 7 bases. Per the germline V gene, CDR1 is SGHAT and CDR2 is FQNNGV. The length of the CDR3 is 15 residues. CDR3 protein: CASSLGGDSNQPQHF. In nucleotides, the CDR3 is TGTGCCAGCAGCTTAGGTGGAGATAGCAATCAGCCCCAGCATTTT.

V and J are TRBV7-2 and TRBJ2-5; 8 bases match TRBD2. The CDR3 has 14 amino acids. V shed 3 bases, J shed 2 bases, and the junction held 2 bases outside the gene matches. The V gene's germline CDR1 is SGHTA and CDR2 FQGNSA. CDR3 region: CASSLLAGQETQYF. CDR3 coding DNA: TGTGCCAGCAGCTTGCTAGCGGGTCAAGAGACCCAGTACTTC.

In nucleotides, the CDR3 is TGTGCCAGCAGCGTAAAGGGTATGTTGTTTAGCTCCTACGAGCAGTACGTC. Translated, it gives CASSVKGMLFSSYEQYV. The chain is built from TRBV9 and TRBJ2-7; the D is unclear. V dropped 1 base and J dropped 0 bases, with 17 bases sitting between them. This CDR3 has 17 residues. Germline CDR1 reads SGDLS; CDR2 reads YYNGEE.

This clone was counted a few times. The chain employs TRBV19 and TRBJ1-2; tentative D call: TRBD1 (5 bases). CDR3 length: 13 amino acids. CDR1 and CDR2 from the germline V gene are LNHDA and SQIVND (reference sequence). The V gene lost 8 bases and the J gene lost 4 bases, with 14 bases spanning the gap. The CDR3 coding sequence is TGTGCCAGTGGCCAGTCGGGGCTCTATGGCTACACCTTC. This sequence encodes CASGQSGLYGYTF.

The chain employs TRBV7-2 and TRBJ1-1, with no clear D. The V and J ends lost 5 bases and 2 bases respectively, with 12 bases between them. The CDR3 extends over 14 amino acids. The germline gives CDR1 SGHTA, CDR2 FQGNSA. CDR3 residues: CASSPIRSNTEAFF. The CDR3 DNA reads TGTGCCAGCAGCCCCATTAGAAGTAACACTGAAGCTTTCTTT.

The rearrangement joins TRBV5-1 to TRBJ2-7; 13 nucleotides line up with TRBD2. V lost 0 bases, J lost 2 bases, and 2 bases stayed unmatched. Germline values: CDR1 SGHRS, CDR2 YFSETQ. The CDR3 runs 16 residues. CDR3 in amino acids: CASSLGTSGSPYEQYV. The CDR3 nucleotides read TGCGCCAGCAGCTTGGGGACTAGCGGGAGTCCCTACGAGCAGTACGTC.

The V gene is TRBV10-1, the J gene TRBJ2-7, with TRBD2 identical over 13 bases. Germline values: CDR1 WNHNN, CDR2 SYGVQD (reference sequence). V was pared by 6 bases and J by 6 bases, with 8 bases of the junction left unmatched. There are 15 residues in the CDR3. The CDR3 is CASSRLAGGRGEQYF. The CDR3 DNA is TGCGCCAGCAGCCGACTAGCGGGGGGCCGGGGCGAGCAGTACTTC.

The J gene is TRBJ2-1, the V gene TRBV9; no firm D call. The CDR3 has 16 residues. Germline CDR1 SGDLS, CDR2 YYNGEE. Trimming stripped 3 bases from V and 7 bases from J, with 20 bases between. The CDR3 nucleotides are TGTGCCAGCAGCGCCCCCAGGAGCTCGGGCCGGAATGAGCAGTTCTTC. This translates into CASSAPRSSGRNEQFF.

This chain links TRBV25-1 with TRBJ2-5, with TRBD2 matching 13 bases. The CDR3 is 15 amino acids. The germline V gene has CDR1 MGHDK and CDR2 SYGVNS. J lost 5 bases, V lost 4 bases, and 4 bases had no gene match. The CDR3 region is CASSGLAGGSETQYF. CDR3 DNA sequence: TGTGCCAGCAGTGGACTAGCGGGAGGTTCCGAGACCCAGTACTTC.

The rearrangement uses TRBV7-6 and TRBJ2-1, with TRBD2 as a possible D gene (7 bases). CDR1 SGHVS and CDR2 FNYEAQ come from the germline V gene. V was shortened by 2 bases and J by 10 bases, with 18 bases between the two germline ends. This CDR3 region has 15 residues. CDR3 region: CASSLTGGLSSEQFF. The CDR3 bases are TGTGCCAGCAGCTTAACCGGGGGGCTCTCATCCGAGCAGTTCTTC.

CDR3 nucleotides: TGTGCCAGCAGTCCCCACAATCGAAAGGAGGAGCTGTTTTTT. Its protein is CASSPHNRKEELFF. The chain couples TRBV6-5 to TRBJ2-2; no definite D call. The germline CDR1 and CDR2 sequences are MNHEY and SVGAGI. Trimming removed 5 bases at V and 10 bases at J, with 17 bases between. The CDR3 has 14 residues.

This chain links TRBV4-3 with TRBJ1-2; 7 bases line up with TRBD1. V lost 4 bases to trimming and J lost 1 base; unmatched junction nucleotides: 6. CDR3 length: 15 amino acids. Germline CDR1 is LGHNA and CDR2 is YSLEER. The chain's CDR3 is CASSPKGAFNYGYTF. In nucleotides, the CDR3 is TGCGCCAGCAGCCCTAAGGGGGCTTTTAACTATGGCTACACCTTC.

This clone was found a few times. The chain links TRBV27 to TRBJ1-6; 12 nucleotides line up with TRBD1. V lost 5 bases, J lost 9 bases, and 8 bases stayed unmatched. Germline CDR1 is MNHEY and CDR2 is SMNVEV (reference sequence). This CDR3 has 16 amino acids. The DNA of the CDR3 is TGTGCCAGCAGTCTCTTCCGGGACAGGGGGCTTTCACCCCTCCACTTT. It translates to CASSLFRDRGLSPLHF.

A few counts support this clone. V usage is TRBV7-9 and J usage is TRBJ1-1; the match to TRBD1 covers 7 bases. This CDR3 region has 16 residues. Germline-derived CDR1 and CDR2 are SEHNR and FQNEAQ (reference sequence). V shed 10 bases, J shed 3 bases, and the junction held 17 bases outside the gene matches. Here the CDR3 reads CATTRRGQYLYTEAFF. The CDR3 DNA reads TGTGCCACCACGAGGAGGGGACAGTATCTCTACACTGAAGCTTTCTTT.